This is a list of T cell receptor beta chains from one sample in a study of shared clonotypes between healthy human individuals. The protocol was immunoSEQ multiplex PCR, while the TCRdb copy is restricted to in-frame clones and leaves out a portion. The data show roughly 640,000 clones, under 80% seen once. Sequenced material: memory CD4+ T cells sorted from blood. These receptors originate from a woman aged 25 to 45 in good health. Each CDR3 is given with its conserved first and last residue. The D gene is left open where the match is weak. Where a row states a size, it is once, few, many or the class of an expanded clone; other rows omit it.

15 | TRBJ2-1 | NA | TRBV2 | TRBD2 | TGTGCCAGCAGTTTACTAGCGGGAGCTGTCAATGAGCAGTTCTTC | CASSLLAGAVNEQFF
15 | TRBJ1-2 | NA | TRBV5-1 | NA | TGCGCCAGCAGCCCCCTGAGAAGGTCGAACTATGGCTACACCTTC | CASSPLRRSNYGYTF
15 | TRBJ2-7 | NA | TRBV11-2 | NA | TGTGCCAGCAGCTTAGCTTTCAACCTGGACTACGAGCAGTACTTC | CASSLAFNLDYEQYF
15 | TRBJ1-5 | many | TRBV2 | NA | TGTGCCAGCAGTGTCGGACAGCTTAGCAATCAGCCCCAGCATTTT | CASSVGQLSNQPQHF
15 | TRBJ2-7 | NA | TRBV19 | TRBD2 | TGTGCCAGTAGTAGGTCAGCGGGAGGATCCTACGAGCAGTACTTC | CASSRSAGGSYEQYF
14 | TRBJ2-7 | NA | TRBV6-6 | NA | TGTGCCAGCAGTCCAAACAGGGCTCCCTACGAGCAGTACTTC | CASSPNRAPYEQYF
15 | TRBJ2-1 | NA | TRBV28 | NA | TGTGCCAGCAGTTTTCGAGGGACATTCTACAATGAGCAGTTCTTC | CASSFRGTFYNEQFF
18 | TRBJ2-3 | NA | TRBV27 | TRBD2 | TGTGCCAGCAGTTTTGCATTGGGGCGGGAGGCGGGCACAGATACGCAGTATTTT | CASSFALGREAGTDTQYF
16 | TRBJ1-3 | NA | TRBV5-1 | TRBD1 | TGCGCCAGCAGCACCGGGACAGGGGGCTCTGGAAACACCATATATTTT | CASSTGTGGSGNTIYF
12 | TRBJ2-1 | NA | TRBV29-1 | NA | TGCAGCGTGGGCGTTATGGTCGATGAGCAGTTCTTC | CSVGVMVDEQFF
14 | TRBJ2-7 | NA | TRBV6-5 | TRBD2 | TGTGCCAGCAGCGGCCTAGCGGGGGGCGAGGAGCAGTACTTC | CASSGLAGGEEQYF
15 | TRBJ2-5 | NA | TRBV5-1 | TRBD2 | TGCGCCACCAACGATGGAGCGGGAAGTCAAGAGACCCAGTACTTC | CATNDGAGSQETQYF
13 | TRBJ1-1 | NA | TRBV6-1 | NA | TGTGCCAGCAGTGCTACACCGAACACTGAAGCTTTCTTT | CASSATPNTEAFF
14 | TRBJ2-5 | NA | TRBV6-5 | NA | TGTGCCAGCAGTTCCGACAGTACCCAAGAGACCCAGTACTTC | CASSSDSTQETQYF
15 | TRBJ2-5 | NA | TRBV4-2 | TRBD2 | TGTGCCAGCAGCCAAGACCGGGAGGGCCAAGAGACCCAGTACTTC | CASSQDREGQETQYF
14 | TRBJ2-7 | once | TRBV5-1 | NA | TGCGCCAGCAGCACGGGGCCCTCTTCCTACGAGCAGTACTTC | CASSTGPSSYEQYF